This TCR beta chain is drawn from a study of T cell responses to AZD1222 COVID-19 vaccine. With 2 bases removed from V and 2 bases from J, the gap between germline ends came to 13 bases. The CDR3 is 15 amino acids. The germline V gene has CDR1 SGHAT and CDR2 FQNNGV. The assay was immunoSEQ multiplex PCR, and TCRdb's table has in-frame clones only and misses some. The repertoire includes about 140,000 clones, more than 80% of them detected once, and 7.5% to 8% sits in the top ten. Notes on this clone: The antigen is undetermined.

Study-wide points: It was only after the peak T cell response that any repertoires were sampled. Spike was spanned by vaccine-associated CD4 TCRs, which were dominant at 160-218 and 743-854. The donor cohort was predominantly white British with a female majority, and clonal diversity may have been underestimated.

This sequence joins TRBV11-2 and TRBJ2-7; D is unresolved. Here the sequenced sample was peripheral blood, taken 28 days after the second dose of the MenACWY control vaccine. The sequence was collected from an adult who received the MenACWY meningococcal vaccine as a control. CDR3 protein: CASSLLSAGPYEQYF. The CDR3 DNA reads as TGTGCCAGCAGCTTACTCTCGGCAGGCCCCTACGAGCAGTACTTC.